This T cell receptor (beta chain) was sequenced during a study of T cell responses to AZD1222 COVID-19 vaccine. Repertoires were generated with immunoSEQ multiplex PCR, while TCRdb's copy carries only in-frame clones and drops some. The sample includes roughly 120,000 clones, 75% to 95% of them seen just once. Trimming removed 2 bases at V and 2 bases at J, with 10 bases between. The CDR3 sequence is 14 residues long. Germline V CDR1 and CDR2: MGHDK, SYGVNS. The sequence came from an adult in good health. The rearrangement joins TRBV25-1 to TRBJ2-7; no reliable D call. The sample here was peripheral blood, taken on day 0 of AZD1222 vaccination. CDR3 in DNA: TGTGCCAGCAGTGAAGGTCCTAAACCCTACGAGCAGTACTTC. This translates into CASSEGPKPYEQYF.